A selection of T cell receptor beta chains follows, all from one sample in a study of shared clonotypes between healthy human individuals. Generated by immunoSEQ multiplex PCR, the TCRdb table keeps only in-frame clones and is missing some. The profile shows fewer than 650,000 clones, 60% to 85% of them singletons. The specimen was PBMCs. The receptors originated from a woman between 35 and 50 years old in good health. Some clones in this sample may be carry-over from other donors' samples. Each CDR3 is given with its conserved first and last residue. The order of the fields is V gene, J gene, CDR3 protein.

TRBV4-1	TRBJ2-7	CASSHPRETSGTHEQYF
TRBV2	TRBJ2-1	CASSERSLLRESSYNEQFF
TRBV7-7	TRBJ2-5	CASSHGPGQKQETQYF
TRBV28	TRBJ2-7	CASSSRQRREQYF
TRBV5-5	TRBJ1-2	CASSFVYGTKGNYGYTF
TRBV19	TRBJ2-3	CASSDRGSNTDTQYF
TRBV28	TRBJ1-1	CASRTGNTEAFF
TRBV11-2	TRBJ2-1	CASSFGARSDEQFF
TRBV19	TRBJ2-7	CASRGTSSYEQYF
TRBV7-8	TRBJ2-7	CASSYSTGQGASQQYF
TRBV11-2	TRBJ2-3	CASSRGGGGRDTQYF
TRBV30	TRBJ2-7	CAWSWDRVIQYF
TRBV2	TRBJ1-5	CASKILQGNQPQHF
TRBV19	TRBJ2-7	CASSAGQAYYEQYF
TRBV4-1	TRBJ2-5	CASSYMQTSRETQYF
TRBV9	TRBJ1-3	CASSVGTSGNTIYF
TRBV5-6	TRBJ2-5	CASSLAWGNRETQYF
TRBV18	TRBJ2-5	CASSSTTQETQYF
TRBV7-8	TRBJ2-7	CASSLEVGLHVPYEQYF
TRBV28	TRBJ2-1	CASRGDNEQFF
TRBV20-1	TRBJ2-5	CSARSFETQYF
TRBV4-1	TRBJ2-7	CASSQDMRTGKHYEQYF
TRBV2	TRBJ2-6	CASSGDRGGSGANVLTF